These T cell receptor beta chains were read from a single sample in a study of T cells after yellow fever vaccination. One entry per CDR3 protein results from TCRdb running MiXCR on the 5' RACE reads. The sample yields some 670,000 distinct CDR3 sequences, about 12% seen once. The sample in question was PBMCs, obtained on the day of the yellow fever booster vaccination. Source of these receptors: a man aged 25-40 years who received the YFV17D yellow fever vaccine. CDR3s include the opening cysteine and the closing phenylalanine or tryptophan. The D gene is left open where the match is weak. A row's size may be missing; if present it is once, few, many or a size class.

>TRBJ2-1|few|TRBV18|-
TGTGCCAGCTCACCCCACGGGGCTGGCTCCTACAATGAGCAGTTCTTC
CASSPHGAGSYNEQFF
>TRBJ2-7|-|TRBV7-2|TRBD1
TGTGCCAGCAGCTTAAGCTCGGGACAGGGGGCCTACGAGCAGTACTTC
CASSLSSGQGAYEQYF
>TRBJ2-1|-|TRBV28|TRBD2
TGTGCCAGCAGCAGCGGGAAACATGCCTACAATGAGCAGTTCTTC
CASSSGKHAYNEQFF
>TRBJ2-3|few|TRBV5-8|TRBD2
TGTGCCAGCAGCTTGGGTACAAGGGCGGGAGGGTCAGATACGCAGTATTTT
CASSLGTRAGGSDTQYF
>TRBJ1-1|-|TRBV20-1|TRBD1
TGCAGTGCTAGCAGACAGGGGGGATTAGGCACTGAAGCTTTCTTT
CSASRQGGLGTEAFF
>TRBJ2-1|-|TRBV20-1|TRBD2
TGCAGTGCTCCTAATCTAGCGGGAGGATTCGATGAGCAGTTCTTC
CSAPNLAGGFDEQFF
>TRBJ2-1|few|TRBV7-2|TRBD1
TGTGCCAGCAGCTTAGCCGACAGGGCGGGTGAGCAGTTCTTC
CASSLADRAGEQFF
>TRBJ1-5|many|TRBV30|TRBD1
TGTGCCTGGAGTCGACAGGGCGGTCAGCCCCAGCATTTT
CAWSRQGGQPQHF
>TRBJ2-5|-|TRBV11-3|-
TGTGCCAGCAGCTCGATGGGGGGAGAAGAGACCCAGTACTTC
CASSSMGGEETQYF
>TRBJ2-7|few|TRBV4-2|-
TGTGCCAGCAGCCCAGAAACGACAGGCTACGAGCAGTACTTC
CASSPETTGYEQYF
>TRBJ2-5|few|TRBV4-3|-
TGCGCCAGCAGCCAAGATCCAGGAGGGACCCAGTACTTC
CASSQDPGGTQYF
>TRBJ2-3|few|TRBV6-1|-
TGTGCCAGCAGCATCAAAGGTGGGGCGCGCACAGATACGCAGTATTTT
CASSIKGGARTDTQYF
>TRBJ2-1|few|TRBV24-1|-
TGTGCCACCAGTGGAGCGGACAGCTTAGCCAATGAGCAGTTCTTC
CATSGADSLANEQFF
>TRBJ2-4|few|TRBV29-1|-
TGCAGCCTCAGGGTTGATCAAATTCAGTACTTC
CSLRVDQIQYF
>TRBJ2-2|many|TRBV4-3|TRBD1
TGCGCCAGCAGCCAAGAGCCACAGGGGAGCGGGGAGCTGTTTTTT
CASSQEPQGSGELFF
>TRBJ2-3|-|TRBV20-1|-
TGCAGTGCTAGAGATCGCGATGGCGGGCCAGATACGCAGTATTTT
CSARDRDGGPDTQYF
>TRBJ2-1|few|TRBV29-1|-
TGCAGCGTTGAAGTGTTTTCGGATGAGCAGTTCTTC
CSVEVFSDEQFF
>TRBJ2-1|few|TRBV7-2|-
TGTGCCAGCAGCTTAGGCCGAGGGAATACATACAATGAGCAGTTCTTC
CASSLGRGNTYNEQFF
>TRBJ2-5|few|TRBV19|TRBD1
TGTGCCAGGCGGACAGGGTTCGCAGAGACCCAGTACTTC
CARRTGFAETQYF
>TRBJ2-5|few|TRBV25-1|TRBD2
TGTGCCAGCAGTGTGGGGGGGTACGAGACCCAGTACTTC
CASSVGGYETQYF
>TRBJ2-1|few|TRBV18|-
TGTGCCAGCTCACCGGGCTGGAACGCCTACAATGAGCAGTTCTTC
CASSPGWNAYNEQFF
>TRBJ2-1|-|TRBV24-1|-
TGTGCCACCAGTGATGGGACCCACTCCTACAATGAGCAGTTCTTC
CATSDGTHSYNEQFF
>TRBJ1-5|once|TRBV19|-
TGTGCCAGCGCCAAGGGGTTGGACAATCAGCCCCAGCATTTT
CASAKGLDNQPQHF
>TRBJ2-7|-|TRBV6-5|-
TGTGCCAGCAGTTACTCGGCCCGTACCTACGAGCAGTACTTC
CASSYSARTYEQYF
>TRBJ1-1|few|TRBV30|-
TGTGCCTGGATCAGGGGTATGAACACTGAAGCTTTCTTT
CAWIRGMNTEAFF
>TRBJ2-1|-|TRBV4-2|-
TGTGCCAGCAGCCCGGAGCGGTCCTCCTACAATGAGCAGTTCTTC
CASSPERSSYNEQFF
>TRBJ2-4|-|TRBV12-3/TRBV12-4|-
TGTGCCAGCAGCCCGGGTGGGGTTGACATTCAGTACTTC
CASSPGGVDIQYF
>TRBJ1-1|few|TRBV18|-
TGTGCCAGCTCACCACAGTCCACGAACACTGAAGCTTTCTTT
CASSPQSTNTEAFF
>TRBJ2-5|-|TRBV20-1|TRBD2
TGCAGTGCTAGAAAGCTAGGGAGGGAGCAAGAGACCCAGTACTTC
CSARKLGREQETQYF
>TRBJ1-1|few|TRBV24-1|-
TGTGCCACCCCCCCTGAGGACACCGAGAACACTGAAGCTTTCTTT
CATPPEDTENTEAFF
>TRBJ2-7|-|TRBV29-1|TRBD2
TGCAGCGTTGACAACGGTGCTAGCGGATCCTACGAGCAGTACTTC
CSVDNGASGSYEQYF
>TRBJ1-2|many|TRBV6-6|-
TGTGCCAGCAGCCAAGGAGGGCGGTATGGCTACACCTTC
CASSQGGRYGYTF
>TRBJ2-6|-|TRBV6-1|-
TGTGCCAGTTCGTTGTTTGGGATAAACTTCTCTGGGGCCAACGTCCTGACTTTC
CASSLFGINFSGANVLTF
>TRBJ2-5|few|TRBV20-1|-
TGCAGTGCTAGAGACCCGGCAGGGAAGGTGGGAGAGACCCAGTACTTC
CSARDPAGKVGETQYF
>TRBJ1-6|-|TRBV4-3|-
TGCGCCAGCAGCCCTGGGGGAACCATCTATAATTCACCCCTCCACTTT
CASSPGGTIYNSPLHF
>TRBJ2-1|-|TRBV7-9|TRBD2
TGTGCCAGCAGCTTAGGGGTATTGGCTAGCGGGAGTGATGAGCAGTTCTTC
CASSLGVLASGSDEQFF